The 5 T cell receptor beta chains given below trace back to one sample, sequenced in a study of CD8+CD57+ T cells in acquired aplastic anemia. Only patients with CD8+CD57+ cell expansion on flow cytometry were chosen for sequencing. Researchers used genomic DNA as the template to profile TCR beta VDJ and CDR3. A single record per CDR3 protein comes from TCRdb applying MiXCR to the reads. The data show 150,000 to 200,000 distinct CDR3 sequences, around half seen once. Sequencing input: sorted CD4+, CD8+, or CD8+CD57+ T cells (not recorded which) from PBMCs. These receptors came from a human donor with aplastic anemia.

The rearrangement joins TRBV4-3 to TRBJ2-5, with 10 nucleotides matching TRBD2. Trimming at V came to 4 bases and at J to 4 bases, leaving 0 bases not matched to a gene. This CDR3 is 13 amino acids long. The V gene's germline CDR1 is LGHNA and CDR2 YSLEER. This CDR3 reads CASSRLAGETQYF. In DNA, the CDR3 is TGCGCCAGCAGCCGACTAGCGGGAGAGACCCAGTACTTC.

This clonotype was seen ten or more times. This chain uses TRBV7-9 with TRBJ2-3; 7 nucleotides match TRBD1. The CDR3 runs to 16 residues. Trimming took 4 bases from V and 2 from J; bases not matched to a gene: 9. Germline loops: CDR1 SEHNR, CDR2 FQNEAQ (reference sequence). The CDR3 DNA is TGTGCCAGCAGCTGGCCGACCGGGACAGTCACAGATACGCAGTATTTT. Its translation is CASSWPTGTVTDTQYF.

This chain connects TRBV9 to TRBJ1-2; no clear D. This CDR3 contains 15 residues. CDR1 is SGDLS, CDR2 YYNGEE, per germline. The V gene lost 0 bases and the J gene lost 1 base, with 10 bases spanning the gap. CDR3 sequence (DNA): TGTGCCAGCAGCGTAGGATTCGGTGTTAACTATGGCTACACCTTC. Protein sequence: CASSVGFGVNYGYTF.

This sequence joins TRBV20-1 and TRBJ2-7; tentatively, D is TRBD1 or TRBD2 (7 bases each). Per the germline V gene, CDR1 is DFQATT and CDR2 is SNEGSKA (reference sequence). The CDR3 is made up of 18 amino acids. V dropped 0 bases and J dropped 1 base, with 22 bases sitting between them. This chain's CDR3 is CSARDSASRGGPSYEQYF. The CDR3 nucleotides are TGCAGTGCTAGAGATAGTGCTAGCAGGGGGGGACCGTCCTACGAGCAGTACTTC.

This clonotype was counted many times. CDR3 in DNA: TGTGCCAGCAGCCTGGCGACTAGGAACCGGGAGACCCAGTACTTC. Its protein product is CASSLATRNRETQYF. The chain combines TRBV5-8 with TRBJ2-5, with D possibly TRBD2 on 6 matching bases. The CDR3 is made up of 15 amino acids. Germline V gives CDR1 SGHTS, CDR2 YDEGEE. Deletions cut 4 bases from V and 5 bases from J, with 18 bases between. Supplemented by reference TRBV5-8 and TRBJ2-5, the full variable domain reads EAGVTQSPTHLIKTRGQQATLRCSPISGHTSVYWYQQALGLGLQFLLWYDEGEERNRGNFPPRFSGRQFPNYSSELNVNALELEDSALYLCASSLATRNRETQYFGPGTRLLVL.